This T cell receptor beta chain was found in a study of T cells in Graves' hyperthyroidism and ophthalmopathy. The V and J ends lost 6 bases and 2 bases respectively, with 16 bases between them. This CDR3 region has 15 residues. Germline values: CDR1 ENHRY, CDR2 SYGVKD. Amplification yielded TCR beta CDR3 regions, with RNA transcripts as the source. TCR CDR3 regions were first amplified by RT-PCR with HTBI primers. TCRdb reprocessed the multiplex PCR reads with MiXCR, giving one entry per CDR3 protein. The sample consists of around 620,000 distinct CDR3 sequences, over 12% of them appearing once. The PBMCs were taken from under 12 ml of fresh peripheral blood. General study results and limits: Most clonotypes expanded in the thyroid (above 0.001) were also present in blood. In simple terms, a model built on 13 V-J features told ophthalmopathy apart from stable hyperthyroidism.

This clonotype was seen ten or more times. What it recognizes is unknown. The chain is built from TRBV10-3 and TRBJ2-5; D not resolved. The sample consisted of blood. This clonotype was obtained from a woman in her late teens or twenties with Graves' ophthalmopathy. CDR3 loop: CAISYNSPAQETQYF. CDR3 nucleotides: TGTGCCATCAGCTATAATTCGCCAGCTCAAGAGACCCAGTACTTC.